This T cell receptor (beta chain) was sequenced in a study of T cells after yellow fever vaccination (dated by TCRdb to between 2018 and 2020). Context from the whole study: The SMART-Seq v4 Ultra Low Input RNA kit was used to prepare libraries from fractions with low cell numbers. To follow T-cell clones before and after both primary and booster YFV17D yellow fever vaccination, bulk TCR alpha and beta repertoires underwent longitudinal sequencing. Two healthy male donors made up the cohort, one aged 18 to 29 years and the other aged 30 to 40 years. Bulk PBMC replicates and cell subsets were isolated from blood drawn at multiple timepoints before and after both primary and secondary immunization.

Synthesis of TCR cDNA relied on 5'RACE template switching, a step that introduced a universal primer site along with unique molecular identifiers. cDNA synthesis was primed from both the TCR alpha and TCR beta constant segments. Two PCR steps were used to amplify libraries, with sample barcodes and sequencing adapters being added in the second step. Sequencing of the libraries was done on either Illumina HiSeq 2500 (2x100 bp) or NovaSeq (2x150 bp). The paper's processing steps were these. Demultiplexing of reads and collapsing into UMI consensus sequences were performed with MIGEC, and V(D)J alignment was carried out with MiXCR. Vaccine-responding clonotypes were defined with edgeR using replicate PBMC samples, requiring FDR below 0.01 and a log2 fold change above 5 up to day 15. Bulk clonotypes were assigned CD4 or CD8 identity according to which sequenced CD4 or CD8 repertoire held them at higher abundance. The public reads were reanalyzed by TCRdb: fastp trimming at Q25, MiXCR alignment, in-frame beta chains only. Each record represents a unique CDR3 protein, reported with the most common genes and DNA among its rows. TCRdb, rather than the study authors, made the V and J calls. Here the sample has over 110,000 distinct CDR3 sequences; 7.7% occur a single time. Roughly 0.71% of the sample is in the top ten clones.

The treatment or condition label here, explained by the study, means: live attenuated yellow fever vaccine strain. A standard Ficoll-Paque protocol was used to isolate PBMCs from peripheral blood. Dynabeads CD4 and CD8 positive selection kits were used to isolate the CD4 and CD8 T-cell fractions. TriZol was used to extract RNA from bulk PBMCs, from CD4 and CD8 fractions, and from dextramer-positive and dextramer-negative fractions. Study-wide findings and limitations: A small fraction of clonotypes showed up in both the CD4 and CD8 compartments, probably as a result of convergent recombination. Most clones expanded after primary vaccination were re-detected after the booster (approximately 96% of CD4 and around 88% of CD8), suggesting broad memory maintenance. Computational filtering was needed because FACS-sorted repertoires could contain abundant contaminating clonotypes from the bulk population. Because only a couple of donors were included in the study, the extent to which the findings can be generalized is limited. Compared with the primary T-cell response, the secondary T-cell response was weaker but faster, peaking on day 5 rather than day 15.

The CDR3 measures 17 amino acids from cysteine to phenylalanine. This entry keeps only the CDR3 DNA: 51 bases, framed from base 1. Sequences MGHDK (CDR1) and SYGVNS (CDR2) are obtained from the germline V gene. Relative to germline, V is missing 1 base and J is missing 7 bases, with 9 bases of the junction outside any gene match. In the case of this clonotype: Its antigen is still unknown. The input lacks base qualities; no much larger clone sits a single base away.

The sample was CD4+ T cells sorted from PBMCs, taken 5 days after the yellow fever booster vaccination. The chain uses TRBV25-1 and TRBJ2-1, and 11 junctional nucleotides match TRBD2. The receptor was derived from a man aged 25 to 40 who received the YFV17D yellow fever vaccine. The nucleotides are TGTGCCAGCAGTGAATCGGGGGCTAGCGGGAGGTTAAATGAGCAGTTCTTC. This sequence encodes CASSESGASGRLNEQFF.